Presented here are 23 T cell receptor beta chains from one specimen sequenced in a study of T cell repertoires in cytomegalovirus infection. These receptors' antigens are unknown. MiXCR, applied by TCRdb to the reads, yields one record per CDR3 protein. The data contain under 200,000 distinct CDR3 sequences, 20% to 25% of them singletons. The sample consisted of CD8+ T cells from cultured PBMCs, taken from culture after CMV antigen stimulation. Receptors were obtained from a human donor in good health (CMV status not recorded). Some clones in this sample may be carry-over from other donors' samples.

The V call is TRBV2, the J call TRBJ2-7; 11 bases match TRBD2. CDR3 length: 15 residues. The V segment lost 5 bases and the J segment 4 bases; nucleotides outside the gene matches: 7. Germline CDR1 and CDR2: SNHLY and FYNNEI. The CDR3 is CASSSGTSGPYEQYF. In nucleotides, the CDR3 is TGTGCCAGCAGTTCCGGGACTAGCGGACCTTACGAGCAGTACTTC. Full variable domain (remainder filled in from reference TRBV2 and TRBJ2-7): EPEVTQTPSHQVTQMGQEVILRCVPISNHLYFYWYRQILGQKVEFLVSFYNNEISEKSEIFDDQFSVERPDGSNFTLKIRSTKLEDSAMYFCASSSGTSGPYEQYFGPGTRLTVT.

A few counts support this clonotype. The chain is built from TRBV7-8 and TRBJ2-6; the match to TRBD1 covers 10 bases. CDR3 length equals 17 residues. CDR1 is SGHVS and CDR2 is FQNEAQ in the germline V gene. The V and J ends lost 5 bases and 4 bases, in that order; junction bases with no gene match: 8. This CDR3 reads CASSPRQGASGANVLTF. The DNA of the CDR3 is TGTGCCAGCAGCCCCCGACAGGGGGCGTCCGGGGCCAACGTCCTGACTTTC.

The sample holds a few counts of this clonotype. The CDR3 DNA follows: TGTGCCAGCAGCTCGGGATACCGGGACACTTCCCAGCCCCAGCATTTT. Its translation: CASSSGYRDTSQPQHF. The V gene is TRBV7-8, the J gene TRBJ1-5; D possibly corresponds to TRBD1 (6 bases). Germline V gene sequence: CDR1 SGHVS, CDR2 FQNEAQ. There are 16 residues in the CDR3. Deletions cut 4 bases from V and 7 bases from J, with 20 bases between.

Only a few counts were recorded for this clonotype. V and J are TRBV5-6 and TRBJ2-1; TRBD2 matches at 11 bases. The junction had 6 bases not matched to a gene; V was cut back by 4 bases and J by 3 bases. CDR1 is SGHDT, CDR2 YYEEEE, per germline. The CDR3 is made up of 16 amino acids. CDR3 sequence reads: CASSRGLAGFYNEQFF. In DNA form, the CDR3 reads TGTGCCAGCAGCCGTGGACTAGCGGGCTTCTACAATGAGCAGTTCTTC.

V gene TRBV11-2 combines with J gene TRBJ2-2; the D is unclear. V was shortened by 5 bases and J by 3 bases, with 13 bases between the two germline ends. The CDR3 totals 15 residues. From germline, CDR1 is SGHAT and CDR2 FQNNGV. For the CDR3, the DNA is TGTGCCAGCAGCCCCGTGGGTATTCACACCGGGGAGCTGTTTTTT. Its protein product is CASSPVGIHTGELFF.

By sample share, this clonotype is medium-sized. The chain combines TRBV12-3 or TRBV12-4 with TRBJ1-2; 7 bases map to TRBD1. Losses at the gene ends were 5 bases for V and 4 bases for J; bases not matched to a gene: 10. The CDR3 length is 15 residues. CDR3 sequence reads: CASSRTGEQVYGYTF. The DNA of the CDR3 is TGTGCCAGCAGTAGGACAGGAGAGCAAGTCTATGGCTACACCTTC.

This chain connects TRBV7-9 to TRBJ1-1; D gene unclear. The CDR3 runs 12 residues. Germline lookup yields CDR1 SEHNR and CDR2 FQNEAQ (reference sequence). Trimming cost V 5 bases and J 11 bases, with 15 bases left between them. The CDR3 sequence is CASSPRPDGAFF. CDR3 sequence (DNA): TGTGCCAGCAGCCCGAGGCCGGATGGCGCTTTCTTT.

The chain couples TRBV6-1 to TRBJ1-2; D is uncertain. Germline V gene sequence: CDR1 MNHNS, CDR2 SASEGT. The V gene lost 2 bases and the J gene lost 4 bases, with 11 bases spanning the gap. The length of the CDR3 is 14 residues. Written as DNA, the CDR3 is TGTGCCAGCAGTGAATTCTCAAGGAGCTATGGCTACACCTTC. It codes for CASSEFSRSYGYTF.

This clonotype has only a few counts. DNA for the CDR3: TGTGCCAGCAGTTACGCGGGGGGGTTCGACACTGAAGCTTTCTTT. It codes for CASSYAGGFDTEAFF. The rearrangement joins TRBV6-6 to TRBJ1-1, with D possibly being TRBD1 (5 bases). This CDR3 region has 15 residues. Deletions cut 2 bases from V and 3 bases from J, with 13 bases between. In germline, CDR1 is MNHNY, CDR2 SVGAGI (reference sequence).

The gene calls are TRBV12-3 or TRBV12-4 and TRBJ1-1; TRBD1 is a possible D gene (6 bases). This CDR3 is 14 amino acids long. The V and J ends lost 3 bases and 7 bases respectively, with 15 bases between them. CDR3 nucleotides: TGTGCCAGCAGTTTTGTTGGGGGCACGGGTGAAGCTTTCTTT. This codes for CASSFVGGTGEAFF.

J is TRBJ1-1 and V is TRBV18; a possible D gene is TRBD1 (5 bases). The CDR3 totals 15 residues. Per germline, CDR1 KGHSH and CDR2 LQKENI. Trimming shortened V by 3 bases and J by 1 base, and 12 bases separated the two germline ends. The CDR3 nucleotides read TGTGCCAGCTCACCCCGCCGACAGACGAACACTGAAGCTTTCTTT. Its protein is CASSPRRQTNTEAFF. The variable domain in full, with the rest retrieved from reference TRBV18 and TRBJ1-1, is NAGVMQNPRHLVRRRGQEARLRCSPMKGHSHVYWYRQLPEEGLKFMVYLQKENIIDESGMPKERFSAEFPKEGPSILRIQQVVRGDSAAYFCASSPRRQTNTEAFFGQGTRLTVV.

Only a few counts were recorded for this clonotype. The genes are TRBV14 and TRBJ1-2; 8 bases align to TRBD1. The length of the CDR3 is 15 residues. With 0 bases clipped from V and 4 bases from J, the junction kept 4 bases outside the gene matches. Germline V gives CDR1 SGHDN, CDR2 FVKESK. The CDR3 DNA reads as TGTGCCAGCAGCCAAGATCCAGGGGGCGTCTATGGCTACACCTTC. This gives the protein CASSQDPGGVYGYTF.

The chain joins TRBV4-1 to TRBJ2-7, with D perhaps TRBD1 (5 bases). Trimming took off 2 bases at V and 2 bases at J, with 10 bases between the two ends. This CDR3 is built from 14 residues. The germline CDR1 and CDR2 sequences are MGHRA and YSYEKL. CDR3 bases: TGCGCCAGCAGCCAAAGGGGATCTGCCTACGAGCAGTACTTC. It yields the protein CASSQRGSAYEQYF.

This clonotype has only a few counts. This chain links TRBV7-9 with TRBJ2-7; D ambiguous. In germline, CDR1 is SEHNR, CDR2 FQNEAQ (reference sequence). The ends were cut back, 0 bases at V and 5 bases at J, with 5 bases in the middle. The CDR3 spans 12 residues. CDR3 in amino acids: CASSLASNEQYF. The CDR3 coding sequence is TGTGCCAGCAGCTTAGCCAGTAACGAGCAGTACTTC.

This clonotype was recorded a few times. The rearrangement joins TRBV25-1 to TRBJ1-6, with D hard to call. The CDR3 covers 19 residues. CDR1 is MGHDK, CDR2 SYGVNS, per germline. V lost 1 base, J lost 0 bases, and 16 bases lay in between. The CDR3 sequence: CASSELVWGSSSYNSPLHF. The CDR3 DNA is TGTGCCAGCAGTGAATTGGTTTGGGGATCGAGCTCCTATAATTCACCCCTCCACTTT.

The chain recombines TRBV6-2 or TRBV6-3 with TRBJ2-7; no reliable D call. CDR3 length: 13 residues. Germline V gene lookup returns CDR1 MNHEY and CDR2 SVGEGT. V gave up 8 bases and J gave up 0 bases, with 11 bases separating them. The CDR3 bases are TGTGCCAGCGGACGAACGGCCTCCTACGAGCAGTACTTC. This gives the protein CASGRTASYEQYF.

This chain uses TRBV15 with TRBJ2-7, with D perhaps matching TRBD1 (5 bases). The V gene lost 1 base and the J gene lost 2 bases, with 9 bases spanning the gap. This CDR3 is 14 amino acids long. Germline CDR1 and CDR2: LNHNV and YYDKDF (reference sequence). This chain's CDR3 is CATSRADSTYEQYF. CDR3 DNA: TGTGCCACCAGCAGAGCAGACAGTACCTACGAGCAGTACTTC.

This chain connects TRBV7-9 to TRBJ2-7; TRBD2 matches 8 bases. CDR3 size: 13 residues. The V segment lost 6 bases and the J segment 4 bases; nucleotides outside the gene matches: 5. Per germline, CDR1 SEHNR and CDR2 FQNEAQ (reference sequence). The CDR3 here is CASRSGGGYEQYF. CDR3 nucleotides: TGTGCCAGCAGGAGCGGGGGCGGGTACGAGCAGTACTTC.

V gene TRBV4-2 combines with J gene TRBJ2-1; D is unclear. CDR3 length: 13 residues. Germline V lookup: CDR1 LGHNA, CDR2 YNFKEQ. Trimming stripped 1 base from V and 7 bases from J, with 8 bases between. The CDR3 DNA sequence: TGTGCCAGCAGCCAAGGGGTTGGGAATGAGCAGTTCTTC. Translated: CASSQGVGNEQFF.

This chain joins TRBV6-5 and TRBJ2-5; tentative D call: TRBD2 (5 bases). CDR3 size: 14 residues. Germline CDR1 and CDR2: MNHEY and SVGAGI. V dropped 4 bases and J dropped 5 bases, with 14 bases sitting between them. CDR3 protein: CASSWDLAGETQYF. The CDR3 nucleotides read TGTGCCAGCAGTTGGGATCTAGCTGGGGAGACCCAGTACTTC.

The chain combines TRBV12-3 or TRBV12-4 with TRBJ1-1; D uncertain. The CDR3 extends over 15 amino acids. Trimming removed 5 bases at V and 3 bases at J, with 16 bases between. The CDR3 sequence is CASSPLLGGDTEAFF. The CDR3 region has the DNA TGTGCCAGCAGTCCCCTCCTGGGCGGGGACACTGAAGCTTTCTTT.

V gene TRBV7-6 combines with J gene TRBJ2-1; D ambiguous. Germline-derived CDR1 and CDR2 are SGHVS and FNYEAQ. The CDR3 sequence is 13 residues long. V was trimmed by 5 bases and J by 7 bases, leaving 12 bases between them. The CDR3, as DNA: TGTGCCAGCAGCCCCTCTGACCGAAATGAGCAGTTCTTC. Its translation: CASSPSDRNEQFF.

The CDR3 spells CASSILFETVNQPQHF. CDR3 coding DNA: TGTGCCAGTAGTATACTGTTTGAGACGGTCAATCAGCCCCAGCATTTT. The rearrangement links TRBV19 to TRBJ1-5; D remains ambiguous. CDR3 length: 16 amino acids. V was cut by 2 bases and J by 3 bases, with 14 bases left in between. Germline V CDR1 and CDR2: LNHDA, SQIVND (reference sequence).